Below, one T cell receptor (beta chain) is given with its context. Antigen specificity is unknown. Coverage ceases 3 residues before the CDR3 finishes, and the germline J gene fills in the end. Other nucleotide sequences from this sample produce the same CDR3. These data come from a study of T cell clonality in common variable immunodeficiency. Germline trimming cut 6 bases from V and 3 bases from J; bases unmatched to any gene: 13. CDR3 length: 17 residues. From germline, CDR1 is LNHDA and CDR2 SQIVND (reference sequence). Profiled with immunoSEQ multiplex PCR; TCRdb holds only in-frame clones, not every one. The specimen has roughly 50,000 clones, none found just once. Broader study findings: T cell subpopulation sequencing would be needed to explain CVID clonality. CVID subjects had higher TCRbeta clonality than healthy controls, most marked in about a third. Links between repertoire features and CVID complications were heterogeneity-limited.

This sequence was found in a person aged 18-69 years in good health. The source material was peripheral blood mononuclear cells. The rearrangement links TRBV19 to TRBJ2-7, with 11 bases aligning to TRBD2. CDR3 sequence: CASSGTSGISVLYEQYF. The covered CDR3 bases are TGTGCCAGTAGCGGGACTAGCGGAATCTCTGTTCTCTACGAG.